This entry lists 21 T cell receptor beta chains sequenced from one sample in a study of blood T cells in healthy people across ages. A second PCR, run for about 7 to 11 cycles, used a sample-barcoded 5' primer plus a J-beta primer mix. TCRdb re-derived calls from the 5' RACE reads in MiXCR, one entry per CDR3 protein. The sample has fewer than 800,000 distinct CDR3 sequences; 20% to 25% are singletons. These same data were also listed under a study on T cells of mothers and their children.

The sample was blood. The receptors derive from a boy younger than 18 in good health.

The chain recombines TRBV12-3 or TRBV12-4 with TRBJ2-3, with 7 bases lining up with TRBD1. This CDR3 contains 12 residues. V gave up 4 bases and J gave up 9 bases; unmatched junction bases: 4. The CDR3 DNA reads as TGTGCCAGCAGTTCTCGGGACAGAACGCAGTATTTT. It is translated as CASSSRDRTQYF.

This clonotype showed up just a few times. This sequence joins TRBV2 and TRBJ2-1; TRBD2 might be the D (5 bases). The V and J ends lost 7 bases and 7 bases respectively, with 17 bases between them. The CDR3 loop spans 14 amino acids. Germline V CDR1 and CDR2: SNHLY, FYNNEI. The CDR3 protein is CASKQAPEGNEQFF. DNA for the CDR3: TGTGCCAGCAAGCAGGCTCCCGAGGGTAATGAGCAGTTCTTC.

V is TRBV4-1 and J is TRBJ2-7; D possibly corresponds to TRBD2 (5 bases). Per the germline V gene, CDR1 is MGHRA and CDR2 is YSYEKL. V shed 0 bases and J shed 0 bases, with 12 bases lying between them. The CDR3 covers 16 residues. CDR3 bases: TGCGCCAGCAGCCAAGATCGTGAGGGCCTCTCCTACGAGCAGTACTTC. It translates to CASSQDREGLSYEQYF.

The chain uses TRBV18 and TRBJ1-5, with D possibly matching TRBD1 (5 bases). This CDR3 has 16 amino acids. Deletions cut 5 bases from V and 0 bases from J, with 14 bases between. Germline CDR1 reads KGHSH; CDR2 reads LQKENI. CDR3 residues: CASSGNDRASNQPQHF. CDR3 coding DNA: TGTGCCAGCTCAGGTAATGACAGAGCTAGCAATCAGCCCCAGCATTTT.

This clonotype has just a few counts. V and J are TRBV6-5 and TRBJ1-4, with D uncertain. Trimming took 0 bases from V and 7 from J, leaving 12 bases between them. Germline V gene lookup returns CDR1 MNHEY and CDR2 SVGAGI. The CDR3 extends over 15 amino acids. The CDR3 sequence: CASSYSTTGGEKLFF. The CDR3 DNA follows: TGTGCCAGCAGTTACTCGACCACCGGAGGTGAAAAACTGTTTTTT.

This clonotype was found a few times. The chain combines TRBV28 with TRBJ2-1; D may be TRBD1 or TRBD2 (5 bases each). Trimming took 2 bases from V and 3 from J, leaving 11 bases between them. This CDR3 comprises 15 residues. Germline assignment: CDR1 MDHEN and CDR2 SYDVKM. The CDR3 sequence is CASSLTTGGYNEQFF. CDR3 nucleotides: TGTGCCAGCAGTTTAACGACTGGGGGCTACAATGAGCAGTTCTTC.

The chain employs TRBV5-1 and TRBJ2-2; a weak D match, TRBD2 (5 bases). V lost 4 bases and J 1 base, leaving 14 bases between the germline ends. The V gene's germline CDR1 is SGHRS and CDR2 YFSETQ. The length of the CDR3 is 16 residues. CDR3 sequence reads: CASSPRVSRNTGELFF. The CDR3 DNA is TGCGCCAGCAGCCCGAGGGTGTCGAGGAACACCGGGGAGCTGTTTTTT.

The sample holds a few counts of this clonotype. This chain connects TRBV7-2 to TRBJ2-3; 13 nucleotides match TRBD2. CDR3 length: 16 amino acids. The germline gives CDR1 SGHTA, CDR2 FQGNSA. With V trimmed by 2 bases and J by 4 bases, 3 bases remained unmatched. CDR3 nucleotides: TGTGCCAGCAGCTTAACTAGCGGGAGGGCCCCAGATACGCAGTATTTT. Protein product: CASSLTSGRAPDTQYF.

This clonotype came up a few times. The V and J genes are TRBV10-3 and TRBJ1-4; D ambiguous. This CDR3 contains 13 residues. Germline V gene lookup returns CDR1 ENHRY and CDR2 SYGVKD. V was clipped by 10 bases and J by 3 bases, with 12 bases between them. The CDR3, as DNA: TGTGCCACCCAACGGGGTCCTAATGAAAAACTGTTTTTT. Translating it yields CATQRGPNEKLFF.

The chain couples TRBV6-5 to TRBJ1-1; maybe TRBD1 (6 bases). The germline CDR1 and CDR2 sequences are MNHEY and SVGAGI. With 4 bases removed from V and 1 base from J, the gap between germline ends came to 16 bases. CDR3 length: 16 residues. The CDR3 DNA follows: TGTGCCAGCAGTTTCTACCCGGGGGGGCAGAACACTGAAGCTTTCTTT. Its translation is CASSFYPGGQNTEAFF.

This clonotype has more than one count but fewer than ten. The chain is built from TRBV5-1 and TRBJ2-2, with TRBD2 identical over 8 bases. The germline gives CDR1 SGHRS, CDR2 YFSETQ. This CDR3 comprises 16 residues. V shed 1 base, J shed 5 bases, and the junction held 7 bases outside the gene matches. This chain's CDR3 is CASSLIRPSGTGELFF. For the CDR3, the DNA is TGCGCCAGCAGCTTGATAAGGCCTAGCGGGACCGGGGAGCTGTTTTTT.

J is TRBJ2-1 and V is TRBV6-1; D not resolved. TRBJ2-5 matches the DNA end more closely, so the J call is doubtful. Germline CDR1 is MNHNS and CDR2 is SASEGT. The CDR3 spans 12 residues. CDR3 residues: CASRGSKETQYF. Here the CDR3 DNA reads TGTGCCAGCAGGGGCTCAAAGGAGACCCAGTACTTC.

This clonotype showed up just a few times. The chain has TRBV28 and TRBJ1-4; 7 nucleotides line up with TRBD1. CDR3 size: 15 residues. Germline CDR1 is MDHEN and CDR2 is SYDVKM. Trimming took 5 bases from V and 3 from J; bases not matched to a gene: 6. CDR3 coding DNA: TGTGCCAGCAGTCGACAGGGATGGGCTAATGAAAAACTGTTTTTT. Its translation is CASSRQGWANEKLFF.

The chain recombines TRBV2 with TRBJ2-1; D ambiguous. V lost 10 bases to trimming and J lost 0 bases, with 10 bases between them. This CDR3 is built from 13 residues. Per the germline V gene, CDR1 is SNHLY and CDR2 is FYNNEI. CDR3 sequence: CANSKSSYNEQFF. DNA of the CDR3: TGTGCCAACTCAAAGAGCTCCTACAATGAGCAGTTCTTC. The entire variable domain, with the rest obtained from reference TRBV2 and TRBJ2-1, is as follows: EPEVTQTPSHQVTQMGQEVILRCVPISNHLYFYWYRQILGQKVEFLVSFYNNEISEKSEIFDDQFSVERPDGSNFTLKIRSTKLEDSAMYFCANSKSSYNEQFFGPGTRLTVL.

This clonotype was detected a few times. The rearrangement joins TRBV2 to TRBJ2-5; 7 nucleotides match TRBD2. CDR3 size: 16 residues. Per the germline V gene, CDR1 is SNHLY and CDR2 is FYNNEI. Trimming took 6 bases from V and 3 from J; bases not matched to a gene: 13. CDR3 nucleotide sequence: TGTGCCAGCAGGCGGGGATATCGGGGGGAAGAAGAGACCCAGTACTTC. This codes for CASRRGYRGEEETQYF.

The rearrangement joins TRBV6-5 to TRBJ2-3; the D gene could be TRBD1 or TRBD2 (6 bases each). Germline loops: CDR1 MNHEY, CDR2 SVGAGI. The CDR3 covers 15 residues. V gave up 2 bases and J gave up 4 bases, with 13 bases separating them. The CDR3 here is CASSYATGAPDTQYF. The DNA for the CDR3 is TGTGCCAGCAGTTACGCGACGGGGGCGCCAGATACGCAGTATTTT.

The CDR3: CASSESGGREEKLFF. The CDR3 bases are TGTGCCAGCAGTGAAAGTGGGGGAAGAGAAGAAAAACTGTTTTTT. The chain uses TRBV25-1 and TRBJ1-4, with TRBD1 as a possible D gene (5 bases). This CDR3 is 15 amino acids long. V was shortened by 2 bases and J by 8 bases, with 15 bases between the two germline ends. Germline V CDR1 and CDR2: MGHDK, SYGVNS.

CDR3 protein: CSVGIAGTYEQYF. CDR3 in DNA: TGCAGCGTTGGAATAGCGGGAACCTACGAGCAGTACTTC. The J gene is TRBJ2-7, the V gene TRBV29-1, with 8 bases that match TRBD2. Germline V CDR1 and CDR2: SQVTM, ANQGSEA. The trim removed 4 bases at V and 2 bases at J, leaving 4 bases unmatched. There are 13 residues in the CDR3.

The V and J genes are TRBV28 and TRBJ1-2; D gene unclear. V was cut by 7 bases and J by 7 bases, with 16 bases left in between. In germline, CDR1 is MDHEN, CDR2 SYDVKM. The CDR3 runs to 13 residues. The CDR3 protein is CASTFGRGLGYTF. The CDR3 DNA reads TGTGCCAGCACGTTCGGTCGCGGGCTTGGCTACACCTTC.

The V and J genes are TRBV7-6 and TRBJ2-5, with D hard to call. CDR1 and CDR2 from the germline V gene are SGHVS and FNYEAQ. V lost 7 bases and J lost 10, with 7 bases in between. The CDR3 runs to 9 residues. The CDR3 spells CASTENQYF. CDR3 DNA sequence: TGTGCCAGCACGGAAAACCAGTACTTC.

This clonotype has just a few counts. This chain joins TRBV10-3 and TRBJ2-1; 12 nucleotides align to TRBD2. V gave up 10 bases and J gave up 7 bases; unmatched junction bases: 2. Germline V gene data show CDR1 as ENHRY and CDR2 as SYGVKD. The length of the CDR3 is 12 residues. The CDR3 bases are TGTGCCACCGGACTAGCGGGAAATGAGCAGTTCTTC. The encoded protein is CATGLAGNEQFF.